This TCR beta chain is drawn from a study of CD8 T cells in Susac syndrome. Negative isolation was applied to CD8+ and CD4+ T cells, and FACS enrichment was applied to TEMRA cells. General study findings and limits: The CD4+ T cell repertoires that were profiled in Susac syndrome showed no clonal expansion.

Of note for this clonotype: Its antigen is not known.

With random hexamers, about 0.5 to 1 ug RNA was reverse transcribed. TCRdb re-called the immunoSEQ multiplex PCR reads with MiXCR, one entry per CDR3 protein. The top ten hold about 0.095% of the sample, which has 240,000 or so distinct CDR3 sequences, 90% to 97% seen once. Deletions cut 2 bases from V and 0 bases from J, with 9 bases between. The length of the CDR3 is 14 residues. Germline V gene lookup returns CDR1 DFQATT and CDR2 SNEGSKA (reference sequence). Sequencing used CD4+ T cells from PBMCs. The TCR comes from a human donor with Susac syndrome. V and J are TRBV20-1 and TRBJ2-3; TRBD2 might be the D (5 bases). CDR3 sequence: CSARSGSSTDTQYF. CDR3 DNA: TGCAGTGCTAGATCGGGGTCTAGCACAGATACGCAGTATTTT.